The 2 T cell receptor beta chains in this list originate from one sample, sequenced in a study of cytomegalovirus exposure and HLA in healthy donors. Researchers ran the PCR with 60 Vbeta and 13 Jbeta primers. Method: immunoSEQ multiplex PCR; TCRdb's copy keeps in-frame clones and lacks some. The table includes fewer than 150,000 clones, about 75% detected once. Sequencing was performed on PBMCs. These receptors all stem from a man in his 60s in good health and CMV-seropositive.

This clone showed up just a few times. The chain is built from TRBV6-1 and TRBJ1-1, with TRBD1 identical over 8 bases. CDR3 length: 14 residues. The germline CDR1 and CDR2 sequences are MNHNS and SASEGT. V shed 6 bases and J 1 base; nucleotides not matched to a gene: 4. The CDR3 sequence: CASRGGQENTEAFF. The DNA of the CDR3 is TGTGCCAGCAGGGGGGGACAGGAGAACACTGAAGCTTTCTTT.

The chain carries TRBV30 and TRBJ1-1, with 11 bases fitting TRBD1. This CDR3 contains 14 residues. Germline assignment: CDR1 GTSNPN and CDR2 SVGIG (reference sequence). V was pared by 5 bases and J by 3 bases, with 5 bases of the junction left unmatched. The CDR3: CAWDRDRGDTEAFF. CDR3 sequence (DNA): TGTGCCTGGGACCGGGACAGGGGGGACACTGAAGCTTTCTTT. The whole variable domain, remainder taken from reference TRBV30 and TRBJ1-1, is SQTIHQWPATLVQPVGSPLSLECTVEGTSNPNLYWYRQAAGRGLQLLFYSVGIGQISSEVPQNLSASRPQDRQFILSSKKLLLSDSGFYLCAWDRDRGDTEAFFGQGTRLTVV.